The clone carrying this TCR beta chain was counted once. The antigen remains unidentified. The sample is drawn from a study of graft-versus-host responses after intestinal transplantation. Generated by immunoSEQ multiplex PCR, the TCRdb table keeps only in-frame clones and is missing some. Of 96,000 or so clones in the sample, 80% to 95% are singletons; the top ten hold 0.15% to 0.2%. CDR3 length equals 17 residues. Germline V gene sequence: CDR1 SGHTA, CDR2 FQGNSA. V was clipped by 2 bases and J by 3 bases; unmatched bases: 7. Source: unstimulated CD4+ T cells sorted from spleen or lymph node cells, taken before intestinal transplant. The rearrangement joins TRBV7-2 to TRBJ1-4; 9 nucleotides line up with TRBD1. The sequence derives from a human donor who received an intestinal transplant. CDR3 DNA: TGTGCCAGCAGCTTATCGGACAGGGGCATAGCTAATGAAAAACTGTTTTTT. This translates into CASSLSDRGIANEKLFF.